Each of the 17 T cell receptor beta chains below was sequenced from the same sample in a study of identical twins. TCRdb re-analysed the 5' RACE reads in MiXCR, keeping a single row per CDR3 protein. This table has 240,000 or so distinct CDR3 sequences, approximately 7% appearing once. This sample also appeared in a second study, on yellow fever vaccine responses in identical twins.

The sample was memory (CD45RO+) T cells sorted from blood. The receptor source for this set is a woman younger than 35 in good health.

V usage is TRBV4-1 and J usage is TRBJ1-1, with D maybe TRBD1 (5 bases). The V gene's germline CDR1 is MGHRA and CDR2 YSYEKL. This CDR3 region has 14 residues. The V end lost 6 bases, the J end lost 0 bases, and 11 bases lay between the germline ends. CDR3 coding DNA: TGCGCCAGCAGAAGCGACAGATTGAACACTGAAGCTTTCTTT. This sequence encodes CASRSDRLNTEAFF.

This clonotype was detected a few times. The chain carries TRBV7-9 and TRBJ1-4; D gene ambiguous. Germline CDR1 and CDR2: SEHNR and FQNEAQ (reference sequence). The CDR3 contains 11 residues. V was shortened by 4 bases and J by 12 bases, with 9 bases between the two germline ends. The CDR3 loop reads CASSWGDELFF. In DNA form, the CDR3 reads TGTGCCAGCAGCTGGGGAGACGAACTGTTTTTT.

In this sample, this clonotype turned up many times. V and J are TRBV24-1 and TRBJ2-3; TRBD2 is a possible D gene (5 bases). V lost 2 bases and J 6 bases, leaving 8 bases between the germline ends. The germline gives CDR1 KGHDR, CDR2 SFDVKD. CDR3 length equals 13 residues. The CDR3: CATSDSERDTQYF. Here the CDR3 DNA reads TGTGCCACCAGTGATTCCGAGCGGGATACGCAGTATTTT.

The chain combines TRBV6-1 with TRBJ1-2, with TRBD1 matching 8 bases. This CDR3 contains 14 residues. The germline V gene has CDR1 MNHNS and CDR2 SASEGT. V was pared by 7 bases and J by 5 bases, with 9 bases of the junction left unmatched. CDR3 residues: CASKTPGQDYGYTF. The DNA for the CDR3 is TGTGCCAGCAAGACGCCGGGACAGGATTATGGCTACACCTTC.

Many counts were recorded for this clonotype. The chain couples TRBV28 to TRBJ2-5; D is tentatively TRBD1 or TRBD2 (5 bases each). Trimming took off 4 bases at V and 4 bases at J, with 19 bases between the two ends. The CDR3 is 16 residues long. CDR1 and CDR2 from the germline V gene are MDHEN and SYDVKM. CDR3 in amino acids: CASSSPGRGNGETQYF. The CDR3 DNA reads TGTGCCAGCAGTTCGCCGGGGCGAGGGAATGGAGAGACCCAGTACTTC. The full variable domain, rest sourced from reference TRBV28 and TRBJ2-5, is DVKVTQSSRYLVKRTGEKVFLECVQDMDHENMFWYRQDPGLGLRLIYFSYDVKMKEKGDIPEGYSVSREKKERFSLILESASTNQTSMYLCASSSPGRGNGETQYFGPGTRLLVL.

This clonotype has more than one count but fewer than ten. V and J are TRBV20-1 and TRBJ2-3, with D possibly being TRBD2 (6 bases). Trimming cost V 2 bases and J 2 bases, with 17 bases left between them. Germline-derived CDR1 and CDR2 are DFQATT and SNEGSKA (reference sequence). This CDR3 comprises 16 residues. The CDR3 DNA reads TGCAGTGCTAGACAGTTAGAGGGAGGAGCCACAGATACGCAGTATTTT. Translated: CSARQLEGGATDTQYF.

The chain is built from TRBV28 and TRBJ2-1; tentatively, D is TRBD1 (6 bases). CDR1 is MDHEN, CDR2 SYDVKM, per germline. Trimming took 8 bases from V and 5 from J, leaving 16 bases between them. The CDR3 totals 14 residues. The chain's CDR3 is CASPPGHKNNEQFF. For the CDR3, the DNA is TGTGCCAGCCCGCCGGGACACAAAAACAATGAGCAGTTCTTC.

The table lists this clonotype with many counts. The chain couples TRBV7-8 to TRBJ2-7, with 8 bases matching TRBD1. V shed 5 bases, J shed 3 bases, and the junction held 15 bases outside the gene matches. Germline V gene data show CDR1 as SGHVS and CDR2 as FQNEAQ. This CDR3 spans 17 amino acids. Here the CDR3 DNA reads TGTGCCAGCAGCCAGGGGGCCGAATCCCTATCTATCTACGAGCAGTACTTC. This codes for CASSQGAESLSIYEQYF. Looking up the rest from reference TRBV7-8 and TRBJ2-7 gives the full variable domain: GAGVSQSPRYKVAKRGQDVALRCDPISGHVSLFWYQQALGQGPEFLTYFQNEAQLDKSGLPSDRFFAERPEGSVSTLKIQRTQQEDSAVYLCASSQGAESLSIYEQYFGPGTRLTVT.

J is TRBJ2-7 and V is TRBV18, with a tentative D call TRBD1 (6 bases). The CDR3 length is 14 residues. The V end lost 0 bases, the J end lost 2 bases, and 8 bases lay between the germline ends. CDR1 KGHSH and CDR2 LQKENI come from the germline V gene. CDR3: CASSPPAGAYEQYF. The CDR3 DNA is TGTGCCAGCTCACCACCGGCAGGGGCCTACGAGCAGTACTTC.

This clonotype was seen at least ten times. The J gene is TRBJ2-1, the V gene TRBV6-1, with 12 bases that match TRBD2. The CDR3 covers 14 residues. Germline assignment: CDR1 MNHNS and CDR2 SASEGT. Trimming took 6 bases from V and 8 from J; bases not matched to a gene: 5. CDR3 protein: CASSRLAGEHEQFF. In DNA form, the CDR3 reads TGTGCCAGCAGCAGACTAGCGGGAGAGCATGAGCAGTTCTTC.

There are many counts of this clonotype. At one end, the junction sequence differs from germline, possibly due to a read error. The rearrangement joins TRBV7-9 to TRBJ1-5, with 8 bases that match TRBD1. The CDR3 is 15 residues long. The germline V gene encodes CDR1 SEHNR and CDR2 FQNEAQ (reference sequence). The CDR3 DNA reads TGTGCCAGCAGTTTAGCGGGACAGGGCAATCAGCCCCAGCATTTT. This translates into CASSLAGQGNQPQHF.

This clonotype was counted many times. V usage is TRBV7-2 and J usage is TRBJ2-3, with D unresolved. Germline V lookup: CDR1 SGHTA, CDR2 FQGNSA. CDR3 length: 12 residues. Trimming removed 3 bases from V and 2 bases from J, with 3 bases in between. The CDR3 loop is CASSLDTDTQYF. The CDR3 coding sequence is TGTGCCAGCAGCTTGGACACAGATACGCAGTATTTT.

V gene TRBV5-1 combines with J gene TRBJ2-1, with D possibly matching TRBD2 (6 bases). V was pared by 4 bases and J by 2 bases, with 10 bases between. The germline V gene has CDR1 SGHRS and CDR2 YFSETQ. This CDR3 has 14 residues. As DNA, the CDR3 is TGCGCCAGCAGCGTACGACTAGCCTACAATGAGCAGTTCTTC. Translation gives CASSVRLAYNEQFF.

The table lists this clonotype with many counts. The V call is TRBV10-3, the J call TRBJ1-6; D is ambiguous. V was cut by 0 bases and J by 9 bases, with 6 bases left in between. From germline, CDR1 is ENHRY and CDR2 SYGVKD. The CDR3 spans 13 residues. CDR3 in DNA: TGTGCCATCAGTGAGTCGACAATTTCACCCCTCCACTTT. Translating gives CAISESTISPLHF.

The sample holds a few counts of this clonotype. The chain couples TRBV20-1 to TRBJ2-7; D is possibly TRBD1 or TRBD2 (5 bases each). Trimming removed 0 bases from V and 5 bases from J, with 17 bases in between. The CDR3 length is 15 residues. Germline CDR1 reads DFQATT; CDR2 reads SNEGSKA (reference sequence). CDR3 amino acids: CSARERDRLSHEQYF. CDR3 nucleotide sequence: TGCAGTGCTAGAGAACGGGACCGCCTTTCCCACGAGCAGTACTTC.

This clonotype was seen at least ten times. The CDR3 coding sequence is TGTGCCAGCAGCTTAGACAGGGGGCGAACCGAGCAGTTCTTC. Translating gives CASSLDRGRTEQFF. The chain combines TRBV7-2 with TRBJ2-1; the match to TRBD1 covers 9 bases. CDR1 SGHTA and CDR2 FQGNSA come from the germline V gene. CDR3 length: 14 amino acids. Trimming at V came to 1 base and at J to 10 bases, leaving 5 bases not matched to a gene.

The V and J genes are TRBV5-4 and TRBJ2-2; TRBD2 agrees at 9 bases. The CDR3 length is 18 residues. V lost 2 bases to trimming and J lost 0 bases; unmatched junction nucleotides: 8. CDR1 and CDR2 (germline): SGHNT, YYREEE (reference sequence). The CDR3 DNA sequence: TGTGCCAGCAGCTTATCGCTAGCGGGGTTCGCGAACACCGGGGAGCTGTTTTTT. This codes for CASSLSLAGFANTGELFF.